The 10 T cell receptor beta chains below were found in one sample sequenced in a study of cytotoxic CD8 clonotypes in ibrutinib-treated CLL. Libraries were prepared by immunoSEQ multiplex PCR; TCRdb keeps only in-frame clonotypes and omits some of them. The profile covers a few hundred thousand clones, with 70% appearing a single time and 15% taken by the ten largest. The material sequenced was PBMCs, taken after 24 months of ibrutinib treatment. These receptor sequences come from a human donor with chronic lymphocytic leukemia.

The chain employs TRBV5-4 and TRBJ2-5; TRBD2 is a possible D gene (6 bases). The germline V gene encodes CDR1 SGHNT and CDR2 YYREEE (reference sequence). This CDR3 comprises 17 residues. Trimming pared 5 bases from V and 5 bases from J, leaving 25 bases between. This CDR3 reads CASSRKLGGKFGETQYF. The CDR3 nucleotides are TGTGCCAGCAGTCGCAAACTCGGAGGGAAATTTGGCGAGACCCAGTACTTC.

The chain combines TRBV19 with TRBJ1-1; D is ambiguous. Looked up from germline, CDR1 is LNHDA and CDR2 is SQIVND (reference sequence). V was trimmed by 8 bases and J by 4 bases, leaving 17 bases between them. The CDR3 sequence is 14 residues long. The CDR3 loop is CASLPGLPSTEAFF. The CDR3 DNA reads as TGTGCCAGTCTCCCGGGTCTCCCGTCCACTGAAGCTTTCTTT.

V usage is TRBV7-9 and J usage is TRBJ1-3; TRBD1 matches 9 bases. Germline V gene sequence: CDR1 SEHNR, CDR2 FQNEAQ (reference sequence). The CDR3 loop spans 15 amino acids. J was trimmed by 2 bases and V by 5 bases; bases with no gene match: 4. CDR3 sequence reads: CASSPRDRAGNTIYF. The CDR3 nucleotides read TGTGCCAGCAGCCCCCGGGACAGGGCTGGAAACACCATATATTTT.

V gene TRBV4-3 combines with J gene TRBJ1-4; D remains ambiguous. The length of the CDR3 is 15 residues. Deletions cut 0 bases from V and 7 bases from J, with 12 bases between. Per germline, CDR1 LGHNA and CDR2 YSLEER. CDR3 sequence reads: CASSQDEGFTEKLFF. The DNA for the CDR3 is TGCGCCAGCAGCCAAGACGAGGGTTTCACTGAAAAACTGTTTTTT.

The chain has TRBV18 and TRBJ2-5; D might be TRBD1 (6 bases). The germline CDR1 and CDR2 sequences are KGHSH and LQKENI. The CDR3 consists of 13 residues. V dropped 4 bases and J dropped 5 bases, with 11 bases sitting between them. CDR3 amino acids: CASSQQGHETQYF. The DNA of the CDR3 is TGTGCCAGCTCACAACAGGGACACGAGACCCAGTACTTC.

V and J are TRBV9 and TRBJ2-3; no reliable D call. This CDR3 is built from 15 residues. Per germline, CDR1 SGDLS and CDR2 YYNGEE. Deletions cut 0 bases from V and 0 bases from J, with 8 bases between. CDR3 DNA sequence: TGTGCCAGCAGCGTAGGAGGCTCAAGCACAGATACGCAGTATTTT. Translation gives CASSVGGSSTDTQYF. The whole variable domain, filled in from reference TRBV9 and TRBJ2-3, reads DSGVTQTPKHLITATGQRVTLRCSPRSGDLSVYWYQQSLDQGLQFLIQYYNGEERAKGNILERFSAQQFPDLHSELNLSSLELGDSALYFCASSVGGSSTDTQYFGPGTRLTVL.

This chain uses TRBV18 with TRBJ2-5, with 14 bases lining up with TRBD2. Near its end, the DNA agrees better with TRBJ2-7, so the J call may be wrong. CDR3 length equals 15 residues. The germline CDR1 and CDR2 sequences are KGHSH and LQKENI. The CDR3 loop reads CASSSGLAGAYEQYF. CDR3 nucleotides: TGTGCCAGCTCATCGGGACTAGCGGGAGCTTACGAGCAGTACTTC.

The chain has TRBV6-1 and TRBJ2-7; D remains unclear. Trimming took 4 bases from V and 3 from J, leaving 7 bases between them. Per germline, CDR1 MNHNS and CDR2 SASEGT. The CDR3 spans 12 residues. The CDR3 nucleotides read TGTGCCAGCAGTGTCGAACGCTACGAGCAGTACTTC. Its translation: CASSVERYEQYF.

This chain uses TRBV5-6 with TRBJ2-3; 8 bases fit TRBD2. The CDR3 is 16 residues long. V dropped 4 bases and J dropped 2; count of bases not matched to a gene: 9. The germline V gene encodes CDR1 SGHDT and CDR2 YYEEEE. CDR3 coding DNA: TGTGCCAGCAGCCCTACGGGTAGCGGGGACACAGATACGCAGTATTTT. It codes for CASSPTGSGDTDTQYF.

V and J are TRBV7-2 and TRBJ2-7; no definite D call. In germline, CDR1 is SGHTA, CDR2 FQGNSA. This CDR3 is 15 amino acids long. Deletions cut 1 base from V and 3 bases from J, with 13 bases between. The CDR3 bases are TGTGCCAGCAGCTTAGAGGATAGCAGATACTACGAGCAGTACTTC. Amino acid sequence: CASSLEDSRYYEQYF.